The rows below give T cell receptor beta chains drawn from one sample of a study of OX40 agonist ivuxolimab in advanced cancers. The protocol was immunoSEQ multiplex PCR, while the TCRdb copy is restricted to in-frame clones and leaves out a portion. The sample holds 100,000 or so clones; roughly 94% are singletons and the top ten take less than 0.2%. Source: CD4+ or CD8+ T cells sorted from blood, taken in a trial of the OX40 agonist ivuxolimab. These receptor sequences come from an adult with an advanced solid tumor such as melanoma, head and neck, liver or kidney cancer. Each CDR3 is given with its conserved first and last residue. D genes are given only for firm matches. The listing skips clone size in some rows; elsewhere it reads once, few, many or a size class.

d_call	v_call	clone_size	j_call	cdr3_nt	cdr3_aa
TRBD1	TRBV7-9	.	TRBJ1-4	TGTGCCAGCAGCTTAGCGGGACAGGGAGGGAAACTGTTTTTT	CASSLAGQGGKLFF
.	TRBV7-9	once	TRBJ2-2	TGTGCCAGCAGCTTCCAGGGTTCCGGGGAGCTGTTTTTT	CASSFQGSGELFF
.	TRBV27	.	TRBJ1-1	TGTGCCAGCAGCTGGGGGACAATGTCTGAAGCTTTCTTT	CASSWGTMSEAFF
.	TRBV6-4	.	TRBJ2-3	TGTGCCAGCAGTCTAGGACGGACGGGTAACACAGATACGCAGTATTTT	CASSLGRTGNTDTQYF
.	TRBV5-1	.	TRBJ1-1	TGCGCCAGCAGCTATGGCGGCACTGAAGCTTTCTTT	CASSYGGTEAFF
.	TRBV7-2	.	TRBJ2-5	TGTGCCAGCAGCCTTAATTCATGGTACCAAGAGACCCAGTACTTC	CASSLNSWYQETQYF
.	TRBV11-2	.	TRBJ1-1	TGTGCCAGCAGCTTAGACCCCCCCCGGGGAGATTTAAGCACTGAAGCTTTCTTT	CASSLDPPRGDLSTEAFF
.	TRBV6-6	.	TRBJ2-7	TGTGCCAGCACAACAGAGAGCTCCTACGAGCAGTACTTC	CASTTESSYEQYF
.	TRBV4-3	.	TRBJ2-1	TGCGCCAGCAACCAAGATCGTAGCGGCCGCGGTTATGAGCAGTTCTTC	CASNQDRSGRGYEQFF
TRBD1	TRBV7-2	once	TRBJ2-7	TGTGCCAGCAGCTTAGATTCCTGGACAGGGAGCTCCTACGAGCAGTACTTC	CASSLDSWTGSSYEQYF
.	TRBV4-1	few	TRBJ1-5	TGCGCCAGCAGCTCAGCGGGGATTGATCAGCCCCAGCATTTT	CASSSAGIDQPQHF
TRBD1	TRBV9	.	TRBJ1-5	TGTGCCAGCAGCTCTGGGACAGGGTGGCAGCCCCAGCATTTT	CASSSGTGWQPQHF
.	TRBV6-4	.	TRBJ2-3	TGTGCCAGCAGTGACCGAGGACCGGCGCAGTATTTT	CASSDRGPAQYF
.	TRBV6-6	.	TRBJ2-1	TGTGCCAGCAGTTACTCGGCAGCCGCCTACAATGAGCAGTTCTTC	CASSYSAAAYNEQFF
.	TRBV4-3	once	TRBJ1-1	TGCGCCAGCAGCCAACTCAGAGACACTGAAGCTTTCTTT	CASSQLRDTEAFF
TRBD1	TRBV2	.	TRBJ2-7	TGTGCCAGCCGTATTACAACAACAGGGGTGTACGAGCAGTACTTC	CASRITTTGVYEQYF
TRBD1	TRBV10-2	.	TRBJ1-2	TGCGCCAGCAGTGAGTCATGGACAGGGTCCTATGGCTACACCTTC	CASSESWTGSYGYTF
TRBD1	TRBV11-1	.	TRBJ1-1	TGTGCCAGCAGCTCGAGACCTCCGGGACAGGGGGGCTCTGAAGCTTTCTTT	CASSSRPPGQGGSEAFF
TRBD1	TRBV5-1	.	TRBJ1-2	TGCGCCAGCAGCGAAAGACTTACAGGGGGTTCCTATGGCTACACCTTC	CASSERLTGGSYGYTF
TRBD2	TRBV19	.	TRBJ2-1	TGTGCCAGTAGCCCAGGAAGGCTAGCGGGAGACGATGAGCAGTTCTTC	CASSPGRLAGDDEQFF
TRBD1	TRBV18	.	TRBJ2-6	TGTGCCAGCTCCGGGACAGGGCCGCCCTCTGGGGCCAACGTCCTGACTTTC	CASSGTGPPSGANVLTF
TRBD1	TRBV19	.	TRBJ2-3	TGTGCCAGTGCCCCCTGGGGACAGGGAGGAGATACGCAGTATTTT	CASAPWGQGGDTQYF
.	TRBV7-9	.	TRBJ2-2	TGTGCCAGCAGCTGGTCCGGGGCATCCCGGGAGCTGTTTTTT	CASSWSGASRELFF
.	TRBV29-1	.	TRBJ2-7	TGCAGCGTTCAACGGGGATTCGGGGAGCAGTACTTC	CSVQRGFGEQYF
.	TRBV10-3	few	TRBJ1-2	TGTGCCATCAGTGACCAGGCGTACTACACCTTC	CAISDQAYYTF
TRBD2	TRBV7-3	.	TRBJ2-5	TGTGCCAGCAGCCGGCCGGGACTAGCGGGAGTGGAGACCCAGTACTTC	CASSRPGLAGVETQYF
.	TRBV7-2	.	TRBJ2-2	TGTGCCAGCAGCTTAGCAGCGAACACCGGGGAGCTGTTTTTT	CASSLAANTGELFF
TRBD2	TRBV9	.	TRBJ2-5	TGTGCCAGCAGCCCGGGACTAGCGGGGGGGGAGACCCAGTACTTC	CASSPGLAGGETQYF
.	TRBV30	.	TRBJ2-7	TGTGCCTGGAGTGTACAGGTCGAGCAGTACTTC	CAWSVQVEQYF
.	TRBV5-7	.	TRBJ1-5	TGTGCCAGCAGCTTGGCAGAGGGAGATCAGCCCCAGCATTTT	CASSLAEGDQPQHF
.	TRBV7-3	once	TRBJ2-2	TGTGCCAGCAGCTTTGAGGGCCCGACGAACACCGGGGAGCTGTTTTTT	CASSFEGPTNTGELFF
.	TRBV9	.	TRBJ2-7	TGTGCCAGCAGCGTAGTCGGGAGCGGTTACGAGCAGTACTTC	CASSVVGSGYEQYF
TRBD1	TRBV4-3	.	TRBJ1-2	TGCGCCAGCAGCCAAGACGACAGGGTCGATTACTATGGCTACACCTTC	CASSQDDRVDYYGYTF
.	TRBV5-1	.	TRBJ2-1	TGCGCCAGCAGCTTTGGGGGCCCAGCGACTTACAATGAGCAGTTCTTC	CASSFGGPATYNEQFF
TRBD2	TRBV4-2	.	TRBJ2-5	TGTGCCAGCAGCCAAGGCTTACACCTGGCGGGAGGGCTAATCAACAAAGAGACCCAGTACTTC	CASSQGLHLAGGLINKETQYF
TRBD1	TRBV7-9	.	TRBJ2-1	TGTGCCAGCAGCTGGGGACAGGGAGGACGGGTGGACAAGGATGAGCAGTTCTTC	CASSWGQGGRVDKDEQFF
.	TRBV6-5	.	TRBJ1-2	TGTGCCAGCAGTTTCTCGGCAACGGGCTATGGCTACACCTTC	CASSFSATGYGYTF
.	TRBV7-2	.	TRBJ2-5	TGTGCCAGCAGCTTAGCCAGGCAGGGGGGGGAGACCCAGTACTTC	CASSLARQGGETQYF
TRBD2	TRBV18	.	TRBJ2-5	TGTGCCAGCTCACCTAGCGGGACGGAGACCCAGTACTTC	CASSPSGTETQYF
TRBD1	TRBV5-5	.	TRBJ1-5	TGTGCCAGCAGCCCGGACAGGGCTAATCAGCCCCAGCATTTT	CASSPDRANQPQHF
.	TRBV6-5	.	TRBJ1-2	TGTGCCACCAAAACTCAACCCCACATCAACTATGGCTACACCTTC	CATKTQPHINYGYTF
TRBD2	TRBV7-2	once	TRBJ2-5	TGTGCCAGCAGCTTTGGAGGACTAGCGGGAGGAAGTCAAGAGACCCAGTACTTC	CASSFGGLAGGSQETQYF
.	TRBV30	.	TRBJ2-5	TGTGCCTGGAGTGGGGGACTTCCGGAGACCCAGTACTTC	CAWSGGLPETQYF
.	TRBV2	.	TRBJ2-1	TGTGCCAGCAGTCATTTGGACGGACGGGGGGCCAATGAGCAGTTCTTC	CASSHLDGRGANEQFF
TRBD1	TRBV6-1	.	TRBJ2-7	TGTGCCAGCAGTCCAAGGACAGGGGCCTACGAGCAGTACTTC	CASSPRTGAYEQYF
.	TRBV6-5	.	TRBJ2-7	TGTGCCAGCAGTTACGCCCGGAGGGAGCAGTACTTC	CASSYARREQYF
TRBD1	TRBV9	.	TRBJ2-5	TGTGCCAGCAGCGGCAGGGGGCGGGTTTCCACTCGGGAGACCCAGTACTTC	CASSGRGRVSTRETQYF
TRBD1	TRBV28	.	TRBJ2-7	TGTGCCAGCACCCCGGGACAGGGCACCTACGAGCAGTACTTC	CASTPGQGTYEQYF
.	TRBV28	.	TRBJ1-2	TGTGCCAGCGGCCGTGGCGGCCTTAACTATGGCTACACCTTC	CASGRGGLNYGYTF
.	TRBV18	few	TRBJ2-7	TGTGCCAGCTCACTCCCCGGCCGCTCCTACGAGCAGTACTTC	CASSLPGRSYEQYF